This T cell receptor (beta chain) was identified in a study of somatic mutations in cytotoxic T cells in rheumatoid arthritis (dated by TCRdb to the late 2010s). For the study in its entirety: Patient peripheral blood (about 30 ml EDTA) was drawn right after diagnosis and before any treatment started. Some T-cell populations stained with V beta antibodies were sorted by flow on a FACSAria II or Sony SH800 to nearly 100% purity, with sorted V beta1+ cells additionally subjected to TCRB sequencing. The study asked whether expanded CD8+ T-cell clones in newly diagnosed, untreated rheumatoid arthritis carry somatic mutations, and used TCRB deep sequencing to characterize clonality. TCRB deep sequencing covered about 60 patients with rheumatoid arthritis along with about 20 healthy controls. The median ages of the patient and control groups were essentially identical. The paper's findings and limits, for the study overall: Healthy controls showed no age-related increase in CD8+ clonality, whereas patients did (Spearman r ≈ 0.49). The largest CD8+ clone made up more than 20% of CD8+ cells in about an eighth of the roughly 60 patients, and blood and synovial fluid shared several identical CD8+ TCRB sequences. The slight TRBV07 underrepresentation in patients was not adjusted for multiple comparisons. There was no significant difference in CD8+ T-cell clonality between rheumatoid arthritis patients and age-matched healthy controls. The expanded CD8+ clones had unknown antigen targets, and not appearing in virus-specific databases did not rule out that they were virus-specific.

On this clone itself: The antigen it recognizes is unknown. Within one base of it there is no much larger clone, and no base qualities were kept.

On an AutoMACS, CD4+ and CD8+ cells were isolated via positive magnetic bead selection, and their purity was verified by flow cytometry. A TCR V beta antibody panel was used in flow cytometry to screen first for clonal expansions, which were then characterized by TCRB deep sequencing of sorted CD8+ fractions. Ficoll-Paque PLUS density gradient separation was used to isolate peripheral blood mononuclear cells. DNA from CD4-enriched, CD8-enriched or PBMC samples was extracted using Nucleospin Tissue or Tissue XS kits and then quantified on a Qubit 2.0 fluorometer. The trim is 5 bases for V and 2 bases for J, with a gap of 16 bases between the germline ends. As encoded in the germline V gene (reference sequence), CDR1 is GTSNPN while CDR2 is SVGIG. The CDR3 runs 14 residues from the cysteine to the phenylalanine. Solely the CDR3 DNA is kept, with 42 bases framed from the first base. The immunoSEQ assay was applied to genomic DNA for TCRB CDR3 sequencing. In the paper's pipeline: Only a few patient CD8+ clones larger than 1% matched published virus-specific TCRB sequences when compared against them. Nothing other than productive TCRB rearrangements was included in the analyses. A clone was defined by a unique TCRB CDR3 sequence, and clonality was computed as a productive clonality index based on Shannon entropy. The template counts of each clone relative to the total templates per sample were used to calculate repertoire overlap between two samples. Flow cytometry-measured V-gene usage correlated with V-gene usage from TCRB sequencing, with a Spearman r of roughly 0.6. TCRdb's version of the immuneACCESS table is confined to in-frame rearrangements and falls short of the full clone set. An unresolved V gene accounts for under half of the shortfall where checked; the remainder is of unknown origin. V, J and clone size were drawn from that table, and D and trimming were deduced from the DNA. The sample table records 14,000 or so clones; over 80% of these occur just once. Less than 35% of the sample lies in the top ten.

Sequencing was carried out using CD8+ T cells sorted from blood. The TCR sequence derives from an adult with rheumatoid arthritis. The chain joins TRBV30 to TRBJ2-7, and perhaps TRBD2 as D gene, on 5 matching bases. The CDR3 loop reads CAWAEGGPTYEQYF. DNA sequence: TGTGCCTGGGCCGAGGGCGGGCCCACCTACGAGCAGTACTTC.